One and the same sample provided the 26 T cell receptor beta chains below, sequenced in a study of lymphopenia after photon versus proton radiotherapy. Repertoires were generated with immunoSEQ multiplex PCR, while TCRdb's copy carries only in-frame clones and drops some. Of around 20,000 clones in the sample, roughly 91% were seen once. The sequenced sample was peripheral blood, obtained from a patient treated with proton-based radiotherapy. These receptors were obtained from a woman between 65 and 79 years old with pancreatic cancer. Some clones in this sample may be carry-over from other donors' samples.

The chain employs TRBV5-1 and TRBJ2-5, with a possible D match to TRBD1 (6 bases). The CDR3 extends over 14 amino acids. CDR1 SGHRS and CDR2 YFSETQ come from the germline V gene. V was shortened by 3 bases and J by 1 base, with 10 bases between the two germline ends. The CDR3 region has the DNA TGCGCCAGCAGCTCAGGGGCAATCCAAGAGACCCAGTACTTC. This translates into CASSSGAIQETQYF.

The chain recombines TRBV18 with TRBJ2-7; D may be TRBD1 (6 bases). V was shortened by 0 bases and J by 0 bases, with 12 bases between the two germline ends. CDR1 and CDR2 (germline): KGHSH, LQKENI. The CDR3 loop spans 16 amino acids. For the CDR3, the DNA is TGTGCCAGCTCACCACCGGACAGTCCAATCTCCTACGAGCAGTACTTC. As protein: CASSPPDSPISYEQYF. Together with reference TRBV18 and TRBJ2-7, the CDR3 gives the full variable domain: NAGVMQNPRHLVRRRGQEARLRCSPMKGHSHVYWYRQLPEEGLKFMVYLQKENIIDESGMPKERFSAEFPKEGPSILRIQQVVRGDSAAYFCASSPPDSPISYEQYFGPGTRLTVT.

The chain combines TRBV18 with TRBJ1-2; D gene uncertain. The germline gives CDR1 KGHSH, CDR2 LQKENI. CDR3 length: 16 residues. The V and J ends lost 0 bases and 1 base respectively, with 12 bases between them. CDR3 nucleotide sequence: TGTGCCAGCTCACCACCTCAGGCGGATTTTAACTATGGCTACACCTTC. Its translation is CASSPPQADFNYGYTF.

This clone showed up just once. This chain links TRBV5-4 with TRBJ1-1, with no clear D. Deletions cut 3 bases from V and 3 bases from J, with 9 bases between. Germline assignment: CDR1 SGHNT and CDR2 YYREEE (reference sequence). The CDR3 length is 13 residues. CDR3: CASSSREDTEAFF. CDR3 sequence (DNA): TGTGCCAGCAGCTCCCGGGAGGACACTGAAGCTTTCTTT.

The J gene is TRBJ2-3, the V gene TRBV6-5; 7 positions match TRBD2. The V and J ends lost 6 bases and 1 base, in that order; junction bases with no gene match: 7. CDR3 length: 15 residues. Germline lookup yields CDR1 MNHEY and CDR2 SVGAGI. CDR3 nucleotide sequence: TGTGCCAGCAGAGAATGGACTAGAGGCACAGATACGCAGTATTTT. This gives the protein CASREWTRGTDTQYF.

This chain links TRBV7-9 with TRBJ1-2, with D possibly matching TRBD1 (5 bases). The CDR3 covers 11 residues. Between the trimmed V and J ends, which lost 3 bases and 10 bases, there was a span of 9 bases. CDR1 is SEHNR, CDR2 FQNEAQ, per germline (reference sequence). The CDR3 nucleotides read TGTGCCAGCAGCTTCCGGGGGGACTACACCTTC. Its protein product is CASSFRGDYTF.

The CDR3 sequence: CSGSTSGQGNEQFF. The CDR3 DNA reads TGCAGCGGTTCGACTAGCGGGCAAGGGAATGAGCAGTTCTTC. V is TRBV29-1 and J is TRBJ2-1, with 10 nucleotides matching TRBD2. The CDR3 is 14 amino acids. Germline CDR1 is SQVTM and CDR2 is ANQGSEA. After removal of 7 bases from V and 7 bases from J, the junction contained 10 bases not matched to a gene.

The V and J genes are TRBV7-2 and TRBJ2-7; TRBD1 agrees at 9 bases. Germline values: CDR1 SGHTA, CDR2 FQGNSA. The CDR3 extends over 14 amino acids. V gave up 7 bases and J gave up 1 base; unmatched junction bases: 5. CDR3 in amino acids: CASKRDRVSYEQYF. Written as DNA, the CDR3 is TGTGCCAGCAAAAGGGACAGGGTTTCCTACGAGCAGTACTTC.

The genes are TRBV5-1 and TRBJ2-5; 12 bases match TRBD2. Germline lookup yields CDR1 SGHRS and CDR2 YFSETQ. The CDR3 has 17 amino acids. The junction had 9 bases not matched to a gene; V was cut back by 2 bases and J by 4 bases. This chain's CDR3 is CASSFSASGRAGETQYF. The CDR3 nucleotides read TGCGCCAGCAGCTTTTCGGCTAGCGGGAGGGCCGGAGAGACCCAGTACTTC.

This clone was observed a single time. The V call is TRBV5-1, the J call TRBJ2-5, with 9 bases identical to TRBD1. The V gene's germline CDR1 is SGHRS and CDR2 YFSETQ. The length of the CDR3 is 14 residues. V shed 2 bases and J 4 bases; nucleotides not matched to a gene: 3. CDR3 sequence reads: CASSLQGARETQYF. CDR3 DNA: TGCGCCAGCAGCTTACAGGGGGCCAGAGAGACCCAGTACTTC.

The chain joins TRBV4-2 to TRBJ2-3; D possibly corresponds to TRBD2 (6 bases). The CDR3 loop spans 14 amino acids. CDR1 is LGHNA, CDR2 YNFKEQ, per germline. V was shortened by 0 bases and J by 6 bases, with 10 bases between the two germline ends. The CDR3, as DNA: TGTGCCAGCAGCCAAGATCTGACTAGTGATACGCAGTATTTT. Encoded protein: CASSQDLTSDTQYF.

In its sample, this clone was seen a few times. The chain uses TRBV27 and TRBJ2-5; TRBD2 matches 8 bases. This CDR3 is 14 amino acids long. After removal of 8 bases from V and 4 bases from J, the junction contained 9 bases not matched to a gene. Per the germline V gene, CDR1 is MNHEY and CDR2 is SMNVEV (reference sequence). The CDR3 region has the DNA TGTGCCAGCGCTGTCCGGGGGGGGGCAGAGACCCAGTACTTC. This translates into CASAVRGGAETQYF.

This rearrangement joins TRBV14 to TRBJ1-3; possibly TRBD1 for D (5 bases). V shed 0 bases and J shed 4 bases, with 13 bases lying between them. This CDR3 spans 16 amino acids. The germline V gene encodes CDR1 SGHDN and CDR2 FVKESK. The DNA for the CDR3 is TGTGCCAGCAGCCAAGATATGTTAGGGGCCGGAAACACCATATATTTT. It codes for CASSQDMLGAGNTIYF. Supplemented by reference TRBV14 and TRBJ1-3, the full variable domain reads EAGVTQFPSHSVIEKGQTVTLRCDPISGHDNLYWYRRVMGKEIKFLLHFVKESKQDESGMPNNRFLAERTGGTYSTLKVQPAELEDSGVYFCASSQDMLGAGNTIYFGEGSWLTVV.

The chain recombines TRBV19 with TRBJ2-3, with 13 bases matching TRBD2. The CDR3 length is 18 residues. The ends lost 5 bases at V and 0 bases at J; junction bases unmatched: 8. Germline CDR1 and CDR2: LNHDA and SQIVND (reference sequence). CDR3 coding DNA: TGTGCCAGTAGTGGGGGACTAGCGGGGCACCCTAGCACAGATACGCAGTATTTT. This translates into CASSGGLAGHPSTDTQYF.

This clone showed up just a few times. V gene TRBV2 combines with J gene TRBJ1-1; D gene ambiguous. The V gene lost 2 bases and the J gene lost 0 bases, with 10 bases spanning the gap. The CDR3 is made up of 15 amino acids. Germline CDR1 reads SNHLY; CDR2 reads FYNNEI. The CDR3 is CASSERWTVNTEAFF. DNA of the CDR3: TGTGCCAGCAGTGAACGCTGGACGGTGAACACTGAAGCTTTCTTT. The full variable domain, its missing parts supplied by reference TRBV2 and TRBJ1-1, is EPEVTQTPSHQVTQMGQEVILRCVPISNHLYFYWYRQILGQKVEFLVSFYNNEISEKSEIFDDQFSVERPDGSNFTLKIRSTKLEDSAMYFCASSERWTVNTEAFFGQGTRLTVV.

The chain is built from TRBV18 and TRBJ1-1, with TRBD1 as a possible D gene (5 bases). This CDR3 has 15 amino acids. Trimming stripped 5 bases from V and 4 bases from J, with 17 bases between. Germline-derived CDR1 and CDR2 are KGHSH and LQKENI. DNA for the CDR3: TGTGCCAGCTCATCGGGGGAGGATGTTGCCACTGAAGCTTTCTTT. Translated, it gives CASSSGEDVATEAFF.

This clone has only one observation. This chain links TRBV11-2 with TRBJ2-7; 9 nucleotides match TRBD1. This CDR3 has 15 amino acids. V was clipped by 5 bases and J by 4 bases; unmatched bases: 9. Germline V CDR1 and CDR2: SGHAT, FQNNGV. The CDR3 region has the DNA TGTGCCAGCAGCCCGAGGGGACAGGGAACATACGAGCAGTACTTC. The encoded protein is CASSPRGQGTYEQYF.

This chain uses TRBV2 with TRBJ2-1, with 11 positions matching TRBD2. V was clipped by 7 bases and J by 0 bases; unmatched bases: 2. The length of the CDR3 is 15 residues. The V gene's germline CDR1 is SNHLY and CDR2 FYNNEI. The CDR3 is CASNSGRASYNEQFF. In DNA, the CDR3 is TGTGCCAGCAATAGCGGGAGGGCCTCCTACAATGAGCAGTTCTTC.

This sequence joins TRBV6-5 and TRBJ2-1; 8 nucleotides match TRBD2. CDR1 and CDR2 from the germline V gene are MNHEY and SVGAGI. The CDR3 has 12 residues. V shed 8 bases, J shed 9 bases, and the junction held 6 bases outside the gene matches. CDR3 region: CASHRSGGEQFF. The CDR3 DNA follows: TGTGCCAGCCACCGCAGCGGGGGTGAGCAGTTCTTC.

This chain joins TRBV18 and TRBJ1-1, with TRBD1 matching 7 bases. The V gene's germline CDR1 is KGHSH and CDR2 LQKENI. The CDR3 totals 14 residues. Trimming at V came to 6 bases and at J to 1 base, leaving 5 bases not matched to a gene. DNA of the CDR3: TGTGCCAGCTCCAGACAGGGCTCGAACACTGAAGCTTTCTTT. Translating gives CASSRQGSNTEAFF.

The chain joins TRBV2 to TRBJ1-5, with TRBD1 matching 8 bases. With 6 bases clipped from V and 6 bases from J, the junction kept 7 bases outside the gene matches. This CDR3 contains 14 residues. Per germline, CDR1 SNHLY and CDR2 FYNNEI. The CDR3 loop is CASSGPTGAQPQHF. The DNA for the CDR3 is TGTGCCAGCAGCGGACCGACAGGGGCTCAGCCCCAGCATTTT.

The rearrangement links TRBV6-5 to TRBJ1-1; D not certain. In germline, CDR1 is MNHEY, CDR2 SVGAGI. V was clipped by 0 bases and J by 3 bases, with 5 bases between them. CDR3 size: 13 residues. CDR3 DNA: TGTGCCAGCAGTTACTCGGCGGACACTGAAGCTTTCTTT. This gives the protein CASSYSADTEAFF.

CDR3 DNA: TGTGCCAGCTCACTTGCCGAGGGCGGGGAGCAGTACTTC. Its translation is CASSLAEGGEQYF. This chain uses TRBV18 with TRBJ2-7, with D tentatively TRBD2 (5 bases). The CDR3 loop spans 13 amino acids. Trimming took 4 bases from V and 7 from J, leaving 14 bases between them. Germline CDR1 KGHSH, CDR2 LQKENI.

CDR3 bases: TGTGCCAGCAGTGAGACTAGGACCAATGAGCAGTTCTTC. Translation gives CASSETRTNEQFF. This rearrangement joins TRBV2 to TRBJ2-1, with D perhaps matching TRBD2 (6 bases). CDR3 length: 13 residues. Trimming took off 3 bases at V and 6 bases at J, with 9 bases between the two ends. CDR1 is SNHLY, CDR2 FYNNEI, per germline.

V gene TRBV4-1 combines with J gene TRBJ1-1; TRBD1 agrees at 7 bases. Germline trimming cut 5 bases from V and 4 bases from J; bases unmatched to any gene: 4. Germline loops: CDR1 MGHRA, CDR2 YSYEKL. CDR3 length equals 13 residues. CDR3 nucleotides: TGCGCCAGCAGCAATAGGGGGCTCACTGAAGCTTTCTTT. Translation gives CASSNRGLTEAFF.

The V gene is TRBV27, the J gene TRBJ2-1, with 11 bases identical to TRBD2. CDR3 size: 15 residues. Germline V CDR1 and CDR2: MNHEY, SMNVEV (reference sequence). J gave up 7 bases and V 3 bases, and 5 bases lay outside the gene matches. CDR3 amino acids: CASSLGTSGGNEQFF. The CDR3 bases are TGTGCCAGCAGTTTGGGGACTAGCGGAGGGAATGAGCAGTTCTTC.